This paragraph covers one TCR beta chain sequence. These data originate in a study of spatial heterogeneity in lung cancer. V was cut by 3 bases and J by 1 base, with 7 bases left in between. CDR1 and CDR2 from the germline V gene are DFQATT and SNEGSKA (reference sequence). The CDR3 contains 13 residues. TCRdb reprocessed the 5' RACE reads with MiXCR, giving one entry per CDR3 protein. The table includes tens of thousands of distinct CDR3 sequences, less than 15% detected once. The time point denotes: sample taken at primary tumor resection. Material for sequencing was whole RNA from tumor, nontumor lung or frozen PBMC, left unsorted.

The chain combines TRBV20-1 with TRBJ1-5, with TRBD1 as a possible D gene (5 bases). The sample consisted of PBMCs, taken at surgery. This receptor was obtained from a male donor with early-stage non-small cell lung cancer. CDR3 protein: CSASWGSNQPQHF. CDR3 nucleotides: TGCAGTGCTAGTTGGGGGAGCAATCAGCCCCAGCATTTT.